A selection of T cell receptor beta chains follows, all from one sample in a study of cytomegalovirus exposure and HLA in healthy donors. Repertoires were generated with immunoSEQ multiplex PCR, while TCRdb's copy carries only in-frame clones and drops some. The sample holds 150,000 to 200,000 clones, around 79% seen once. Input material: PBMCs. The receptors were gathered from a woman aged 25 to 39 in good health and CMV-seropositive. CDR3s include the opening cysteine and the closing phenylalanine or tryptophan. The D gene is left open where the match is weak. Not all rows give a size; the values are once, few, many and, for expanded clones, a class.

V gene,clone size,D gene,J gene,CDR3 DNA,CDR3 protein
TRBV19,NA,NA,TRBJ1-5,TGTGCCAGTAGTCTCAGGGATGCGAATCAGCCCCAGCATTTT,CASSLRDANQPQHF
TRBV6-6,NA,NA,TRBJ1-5,TGTGCCAGCAGCCCGAGAGGTGAGGGTAATCAGCCCCAGCATTTT,CASSPRGEGNQPQHF
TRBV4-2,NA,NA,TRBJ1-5,TGTGCCAGCAGCCACACCTCAGGGGCGGTGGCCCAGCCCCAGCATTTT,CASSHTSGAVAQPQHF
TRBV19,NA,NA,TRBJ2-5,TGTGCCAGCGCGTCCCAGGGCTCCAGGGAGACCCAGTACTTC,CASASQGSRETQYF
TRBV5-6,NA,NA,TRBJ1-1,TGTGCCAGCAGCTTGGTGGGTAGCGCCGTGAACACTGAAGCTTTCTTT,CASSLVGSAVNTEAFF
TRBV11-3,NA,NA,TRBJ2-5,TGTGCCAGCAGCCCAGCAGGGGCCCAAGAGACCCAGTACTTC,CASSPAGAQETQYF
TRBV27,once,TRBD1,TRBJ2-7,TGTGCCAGCAGCTCGGGACAGAGCTACGAGCAGTACTTC,CASSSGQSYEQYF
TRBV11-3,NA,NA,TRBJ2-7,TGTGCCAGCAGCTTAGAAGGGCAGGGGTTAGCCTACGAGCAGTACTTC,CASSLEGQGLAYEQYF
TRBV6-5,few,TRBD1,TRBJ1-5,TGTGCCAGCAGTTTGGACAGGGGGTATCCGCCCCAGCATTTT,CASSLDRGYPPQHF
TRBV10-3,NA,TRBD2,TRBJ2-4,TGTGCCACCCGGATGGGAGGGGCCGACAAAAACATTCAGTACTTC,CATRMGGADKNIQYF
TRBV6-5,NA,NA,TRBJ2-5,TGTGCCAGCAGTTACTCGGCAGGGGACCAAGAGACCCAGTACTTC,CASSYSAGDQETQYF
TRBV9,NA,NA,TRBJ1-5,TGTGCCAGCAGCAACTACGCCCGGAGGAGGGAGGATCAGCCCCAGCATTTT,CASSNYARRREDQPQHF
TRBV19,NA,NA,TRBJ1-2,TGTGCCAGTAGTATTGACCTCAGCGTTAACTATGGCTACACCTTC,CASSIDLSVNYGYTF
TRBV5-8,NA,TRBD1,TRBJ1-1,TGTGCCAGCAGCTCCCCTCAAACCGTAGACAGGGTGAACACTGAAGCTTTCTTT,CASSSPQTVDRVNTEAFF
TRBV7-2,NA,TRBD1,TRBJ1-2,TGTGCCAGCAGCCTCCAGGGGGTGGTTTATGGCTACACCTTC,CASSLQGVVYGYTF
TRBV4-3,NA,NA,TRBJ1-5,TGCGCCAGCAGCCAAGAGGCTTCGGGTTATCAGCCCCAGCATTTT,CASSQEASGYQPQHF
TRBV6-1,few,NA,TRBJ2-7,TGTGCCAGCAGTGAGTTCAACTCCTACGAGCAGTACTTC,CASSEFNSYEQYF
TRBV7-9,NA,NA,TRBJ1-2,TGTGCCAGCAGCTTCGATGGGCCATCCTATGGCTACACCTTC,CASSFDGPSYGYTF
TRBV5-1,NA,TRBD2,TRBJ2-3,TGCGCCAGCAGCCTTACTAGCGGGGCTAGCACAGATACGCAGTATTTT,CASSLTSGASTDTQYF
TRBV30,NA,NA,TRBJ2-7,TGTGCCTGGAGTGCCCTGTCGGAGCAGTACTTC,CAWSALSEQYF
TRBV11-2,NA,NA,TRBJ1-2,TGTGCCAGCAGCTTAGGAGTAAATGGTGACAAAGATGGCTACACCTTC,CASSLGVNGDKDGYTF
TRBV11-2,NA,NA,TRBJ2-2,TGTGCCAGCAGCTTAGAGGTGGGGGGCACCGGGGAGCTGTTTTTT,CASSLEVGGTGELFF
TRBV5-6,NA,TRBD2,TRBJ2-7,TGTGCCAGCAGCCCTACTAGCGGGAGGGGAGAGCAGTACTTC,CASSPTSGRGEQYF
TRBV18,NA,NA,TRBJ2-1,TGTGCCAGCTCACCACCTTCGGCGGTTACCTACAATGAGCAGTTCTTC,CASSPPSAVTYNEQFF
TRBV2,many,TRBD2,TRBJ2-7,TGTGCCAGCAGTGAATGGACTAGCGGGGACGTTTCCTACGAGCAGTACTTC,CASSEWTSGDVSYEQYF
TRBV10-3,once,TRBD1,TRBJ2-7,TGTGCCATCAGCGGAAGGGACAGGGTCTCCTACGAGCAGTACTTC,CAISGRDRVSYEQYF
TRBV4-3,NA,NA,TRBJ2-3,TGCGCCAGCAGCCAAGATGTCTCAGATACGCAGTATTTT,CASSQDVSDTQYF
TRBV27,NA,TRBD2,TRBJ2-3,TGTGCCAGCAGTTTATCGCCGGGTAGCGGGAGTAGCACAGATACGCAGTATTTT,CASSLSPGSGSSTDTQYF
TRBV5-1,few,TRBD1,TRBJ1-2,TGCGCCAGCAGCTTTTCAGGGGGAGGCGAAGGTGGCTACACCTTC,CASSFSGGGEGGYTF
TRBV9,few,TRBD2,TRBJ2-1,TGTGCCAGCAGCGCCCCTAGCGGAGTGGGGTCCAATGAGCAGTTCTTC,CASSAPSGVGSNEQFF
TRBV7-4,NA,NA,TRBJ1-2,TGTGCCAGCAGAACAGGCGCAGGGGAGACCTATGGCTACACCTTC,CASRTGAGETYGYTF
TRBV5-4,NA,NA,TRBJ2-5,TGTGCCAGCAGCCGGGGACGGGGGATGGAGACCCAGTACTTC,CASSRGRGMETQYF
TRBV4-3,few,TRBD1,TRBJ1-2,TGCGCCAGCAGCCAAGCCCCAGGGGGCGGTAACTATGGCTACACCTTC,CASSQAPGGGNYGYTF
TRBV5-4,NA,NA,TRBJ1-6,TGTGCCAGCAGCTTGGATACAGGCCCAGATTCACCCCTCCACTTT,CASSLDTGPDSPLHF
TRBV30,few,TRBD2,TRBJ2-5,TGTGCCTGGACCAGGACTAGCGGACAAGAGACCCAGTACTTC,CAWTRTSGQETQYF
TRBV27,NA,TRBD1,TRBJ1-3,TGTGCCAGCAGACTACAGGGGGCAGGTCGGAACACCATATATTTT,CASRLQGAGRNTIYF
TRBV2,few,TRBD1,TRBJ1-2,TGTGCCAGCAGTGGGACAGGGTATGGCTACACCTTC,CASSGTGYGYTF
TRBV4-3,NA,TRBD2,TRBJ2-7,TGCGCCAGCAGCCACCAAGCGGGAGATTACTACGAGCAGTACTTC,CASSHQAGDYYEQYF
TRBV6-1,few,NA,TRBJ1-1,TGTGCCAGCCCGCCAGGGGCAGGAGGTAACACTGAAGCTTTCTTT,CASPPGAGGNTEAFF
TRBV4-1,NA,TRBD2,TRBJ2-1,TGCGCCAGCGGCGGGAGCTCCTACAATGAGCAGTTCTTC,CASGGSSYNEQFF
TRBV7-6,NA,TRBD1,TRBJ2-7,TGTGCCAGCAGCTTAGGTACAGGGGAATTTTCCTACGAGCAGTACTTC,CASSLGTGEFSYEQYF
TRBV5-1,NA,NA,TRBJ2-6,TGCGCCAGCAGCCTACGGGAACAGCGATTTAGCTCTGGGGCCAACGTCCTGACTTTC,CASSLREQRFSSGANVLTF
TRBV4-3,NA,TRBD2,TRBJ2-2,TGCGCCAGCAGCCAAGGTTTTGGCGGGAGGACCGGGGAGCTGTTTTTT,CASSQGFGGRTGELFF
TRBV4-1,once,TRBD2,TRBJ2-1,TGCGCCAGCAGCCAAGACCCCAAACTAGCGGGGGGGCCCAATGAGCAGTTCTTC,CASSQDPKLAGGPNEQFF
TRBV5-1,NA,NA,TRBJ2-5,TGCGCCAGCAGGCTGACAGGTACTGGGGCCCAGTACTTC,CASRLTGTGAQYF
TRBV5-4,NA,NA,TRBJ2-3,TGTGCCAGCAGCTTGGTGGGACTGACTGGCCAGTCACACACACCAGATACGCAGTATTTT,CASSLVGLTGQSHTPDTQYF
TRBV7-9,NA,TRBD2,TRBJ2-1,TGTGCCAGCTTTCAACCTTCCGGGACTAGCGGGAGAAATGAGCAGTTCTTC,CASFQPSGTSGRNEQFF
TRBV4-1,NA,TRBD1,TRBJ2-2,TGCGCCAGCAGCCCTCGGACAGGGTACACCGGGGAGCTGTTTTTT,CASSPRTGYTGELFF
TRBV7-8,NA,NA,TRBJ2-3,TGTGCCAGCAGCTTAGGGGGGGGCGCAGGCACAGATACGCAGTATTTT,CASSLGGGAGTDTQYF
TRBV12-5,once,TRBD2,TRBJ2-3,TGTGCTAGTGGTTTGGTAATTGGGAGGGCCACAGATACGCAGTATTTT,CASGLVIGRATDTQYF
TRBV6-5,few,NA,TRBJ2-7,TGTGCCAGCAGTTACTGGGGAGGCGAGCAGTACTTC,CASSYWGGEQYF
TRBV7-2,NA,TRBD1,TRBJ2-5,TGTGCCAGCAGCTTATTTGGACAGGGGGCTCAGGAGACCCAGTACTTC,CASSLFGQGAQETQYF
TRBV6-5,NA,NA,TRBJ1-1,TGTGCCAGCAGTTATAACACGAACACTGAAGCTTTCTTT,CASSYNTNTEAFF
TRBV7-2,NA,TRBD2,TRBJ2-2,TGTGCCAGCAGCAATAGCGGGAGAGTCGCCGGGGAGCTGTTTTTT,CASSNSGRVAGELFF
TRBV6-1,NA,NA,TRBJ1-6,TGTGCCAGCAGTGAACTAGGAGCCGATTCGAGGAGCTCCTATAATTCACCCCTCCACTTT,CASSELGADSRSSYNSPLHF
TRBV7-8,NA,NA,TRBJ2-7,TGTGCCAGCAGCTATCTATTGGACAGCAGCTACGAGCAGTACTTC,CASSYLLDSSYEQYF
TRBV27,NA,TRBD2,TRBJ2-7,TGTGCCAGCACCTACAGAGCGGGAGGCTCCGAGCAGTACTTC,CASTYRAGGSEQYF